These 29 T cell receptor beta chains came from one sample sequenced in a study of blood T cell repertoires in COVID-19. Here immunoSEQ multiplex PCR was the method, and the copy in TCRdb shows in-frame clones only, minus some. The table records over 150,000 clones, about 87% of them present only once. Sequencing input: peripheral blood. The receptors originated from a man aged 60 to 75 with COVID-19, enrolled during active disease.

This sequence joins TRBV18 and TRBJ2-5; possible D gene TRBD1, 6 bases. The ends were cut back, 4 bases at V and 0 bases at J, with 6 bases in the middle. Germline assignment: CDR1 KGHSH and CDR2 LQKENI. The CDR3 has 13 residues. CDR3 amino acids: CASSRTDQETQYF. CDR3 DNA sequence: TGTGCCAGCTCACGGACAGACCAAGAGACCCAGTACTTC.

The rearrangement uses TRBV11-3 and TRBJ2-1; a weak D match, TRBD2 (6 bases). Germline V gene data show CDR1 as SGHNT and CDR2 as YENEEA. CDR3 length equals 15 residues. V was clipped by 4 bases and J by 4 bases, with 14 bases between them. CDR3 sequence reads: CASSSNRGTYNEQFF. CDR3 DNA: TGTGCCAGCAGCTCAAATCGGGGGACTTACAATGAGCAGTTCTTC.

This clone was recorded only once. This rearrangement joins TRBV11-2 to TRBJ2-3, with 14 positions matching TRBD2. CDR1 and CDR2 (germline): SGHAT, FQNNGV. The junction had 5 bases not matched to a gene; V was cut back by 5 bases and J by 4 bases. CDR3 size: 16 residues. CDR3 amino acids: CASSVGLAGVPDTQYF. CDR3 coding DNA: TGTGCCAGCAGCGTGGGACTAGCGGGAGTGCCAGATACGCAGTATTTT. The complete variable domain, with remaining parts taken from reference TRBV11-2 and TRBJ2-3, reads EAGVAQSPRYKIIEKRQSVAFWCNPISGHATLYWYQQILGQGPKLLIQFQNNGVVDDSQLPKDRFSAERLKGVDSTLKIQPAKLEDSAVYLCASSVGLAGVPDTQYFGPGTRLTVL.

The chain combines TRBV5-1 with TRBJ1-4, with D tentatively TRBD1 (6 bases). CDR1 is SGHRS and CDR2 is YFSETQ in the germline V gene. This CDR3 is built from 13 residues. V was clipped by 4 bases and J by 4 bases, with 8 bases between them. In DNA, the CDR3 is TGCGCCAGCAGCCCACAGGGTAATGAAAAACTGTTTTTT. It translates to CASSPQGNEKLFF. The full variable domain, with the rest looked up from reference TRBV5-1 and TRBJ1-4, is KAGVTQTPRYLIKTRGQQVTLSCSPISGHRSVSWYQQTPGQGLQFLFEYFSETQRNKGNFPGRFSGRQFSNSRSEMNVSTLELGDSALYLCASSPQGNEKLFFGSGTQLSVL.

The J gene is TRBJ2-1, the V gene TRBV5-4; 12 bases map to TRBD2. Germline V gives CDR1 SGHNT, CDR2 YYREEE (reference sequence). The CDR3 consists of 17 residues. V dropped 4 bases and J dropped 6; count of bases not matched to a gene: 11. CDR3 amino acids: CASSQPGASGGANEQFF. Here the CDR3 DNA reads TGTGCCAGCAGCCAACCTGGAGCTAGCGGGGGGGCCAATGAGCAGTTCTTC.

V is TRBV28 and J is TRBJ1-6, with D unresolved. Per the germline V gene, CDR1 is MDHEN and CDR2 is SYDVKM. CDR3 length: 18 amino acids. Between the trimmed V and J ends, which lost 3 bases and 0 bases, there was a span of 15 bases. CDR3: CASSLIAGSGSYNSPLHF. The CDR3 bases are TGTGCCAGCAGTTTGATTGCCGGGTCGGGCTCCTATAATTCACCCCTCCACTTT.

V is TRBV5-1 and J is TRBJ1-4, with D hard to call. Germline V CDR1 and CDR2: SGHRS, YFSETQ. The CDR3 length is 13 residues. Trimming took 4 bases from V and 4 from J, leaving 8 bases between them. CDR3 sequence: CASSPGVNEKLFF. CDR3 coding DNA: TGCGCCAGCAGCCCCGGGGTTAATGAAAAACTGTTTTTT.

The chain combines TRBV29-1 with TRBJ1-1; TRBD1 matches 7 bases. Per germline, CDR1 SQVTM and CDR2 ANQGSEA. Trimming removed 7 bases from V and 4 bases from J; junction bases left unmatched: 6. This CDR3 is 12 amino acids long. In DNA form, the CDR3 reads TGCAGCGGCATGTCAGGGGGCACTGAAGCTTTCTTT. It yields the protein CSGMSGGTEAFF.

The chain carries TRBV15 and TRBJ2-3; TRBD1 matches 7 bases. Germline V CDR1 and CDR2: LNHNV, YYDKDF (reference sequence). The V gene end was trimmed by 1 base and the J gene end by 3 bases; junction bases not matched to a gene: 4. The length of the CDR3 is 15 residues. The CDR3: CATSRGATGTDTQYF. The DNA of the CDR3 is TGTGCCACCAGCAGAGGGGCGACAGGGACAGATACGCAGTATTTT.

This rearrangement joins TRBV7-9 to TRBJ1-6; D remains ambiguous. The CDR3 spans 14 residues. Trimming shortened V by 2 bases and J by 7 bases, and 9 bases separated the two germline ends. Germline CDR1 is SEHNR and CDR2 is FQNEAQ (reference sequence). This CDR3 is CASSLMGRNSPLHF. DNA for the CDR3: TGTGCCAGCAGCTTAATGGGCAGAAATTCACCCCTCCACTTT.

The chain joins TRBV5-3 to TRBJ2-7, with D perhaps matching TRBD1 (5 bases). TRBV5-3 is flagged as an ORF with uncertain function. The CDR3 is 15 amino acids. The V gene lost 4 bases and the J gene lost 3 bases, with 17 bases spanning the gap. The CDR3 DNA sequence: TGTGCCAGAAGCCTCCAGGGTGCTTCTCGCTACGAGCAGTACTTC. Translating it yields CARSLQGASRYEQYF.

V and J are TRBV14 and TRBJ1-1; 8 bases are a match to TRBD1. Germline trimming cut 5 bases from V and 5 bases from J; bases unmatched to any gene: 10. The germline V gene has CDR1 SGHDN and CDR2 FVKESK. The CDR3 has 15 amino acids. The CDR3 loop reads CASSKSAGGRTEAFF. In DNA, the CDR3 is TGTGCCAGCAGCAAAAGCGCAGGGGGCCGTACTGAAGCTTTCTTT. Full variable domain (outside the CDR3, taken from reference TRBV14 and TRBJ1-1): EAGVTQFPSHSVIEKGQTVTLRCDPISGHDNLYWYRRVMGKEIKFLLHFVKESKQDESGMPNNRFLAERTGGTYSTLKVQPAELEDSGVYFCASSKSAGGRTEAFFGQGTRLTVV.

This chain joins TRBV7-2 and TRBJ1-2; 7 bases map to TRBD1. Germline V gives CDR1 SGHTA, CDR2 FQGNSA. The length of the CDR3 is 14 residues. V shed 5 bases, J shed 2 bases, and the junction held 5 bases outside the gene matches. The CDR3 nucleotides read TGTGCCAGCAGCCCGGGACAGACAAACTATGGCTACACCTTC. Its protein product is CASSPGQTNYGYTF.

Here the CDR3 DNA reads TGTGCCAGCAGCCCAACGTGGCTAGCGGGAACCAACCAAGAGACCCAGTACTTC. Protein: CASSPTWLAGTNQETQYF. The chain is built from TRBV7-2 and TRBJ2-5; 9 nucleotides align to TRBD2. The V gene's germline CDR1 is SGHTA and CDR2 FQGNSA. The CDR3 contains 18 residues. Losses at the gene ends were 5 bases for V and 0 bases for J; bases not matched to a gene: 13.

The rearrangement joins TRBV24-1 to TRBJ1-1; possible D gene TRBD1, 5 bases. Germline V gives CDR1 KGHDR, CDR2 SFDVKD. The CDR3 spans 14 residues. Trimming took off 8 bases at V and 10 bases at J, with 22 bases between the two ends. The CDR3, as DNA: TGTGCCACCAAGGAGGAGGGGAGGGAAAGTAGAGCTTTCTTT. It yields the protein CATKEEGRESRAFF.

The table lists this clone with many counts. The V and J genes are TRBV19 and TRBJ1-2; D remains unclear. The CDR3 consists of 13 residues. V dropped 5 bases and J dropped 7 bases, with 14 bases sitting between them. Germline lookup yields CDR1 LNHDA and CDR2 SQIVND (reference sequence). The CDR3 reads CASSLPGWSGYTF. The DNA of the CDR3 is TGTGCCAGTAGTCTCCCGGGTTGGAGTGGCTACACCTTC.

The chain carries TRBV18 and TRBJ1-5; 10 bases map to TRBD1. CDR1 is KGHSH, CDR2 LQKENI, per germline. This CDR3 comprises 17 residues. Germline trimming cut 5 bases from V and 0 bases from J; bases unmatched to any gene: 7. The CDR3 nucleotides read TGTGCCAGCTCATCCGGGACAGGGGACTATAGCAATCAGCCCCAGCATTTT. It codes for CASSSGTGDYSNQPQHF.

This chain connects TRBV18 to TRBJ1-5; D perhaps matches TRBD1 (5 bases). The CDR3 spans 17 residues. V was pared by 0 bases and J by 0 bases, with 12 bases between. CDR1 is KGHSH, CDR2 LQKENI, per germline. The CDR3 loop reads CASSPPLAGPSNQPQHF. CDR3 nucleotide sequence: TGTGCCAGCTCACCACCTTTGGCAGGGCCTAGCAATCAGCCCCAGCATTTT. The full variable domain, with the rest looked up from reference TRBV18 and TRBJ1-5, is NAGVMQNPRHLVRRRGQEARLRCSPMKGHSHVYWYRQLPEEGLKFMVYLQKENIIDESGMPKERFSAEFPKEGPSILRIQQVVRGDSAAYFCASSPPLAGPSNQPQHFGDGTRLSIL.

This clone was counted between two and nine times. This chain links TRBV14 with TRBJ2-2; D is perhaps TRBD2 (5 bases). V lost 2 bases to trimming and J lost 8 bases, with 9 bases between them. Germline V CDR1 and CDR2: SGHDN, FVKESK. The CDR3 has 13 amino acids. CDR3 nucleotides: TGTGCCAGCAGCCAACAGGAGGCGGGGGAGCTGTTTTTT. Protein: CASSQQEAGELFF.

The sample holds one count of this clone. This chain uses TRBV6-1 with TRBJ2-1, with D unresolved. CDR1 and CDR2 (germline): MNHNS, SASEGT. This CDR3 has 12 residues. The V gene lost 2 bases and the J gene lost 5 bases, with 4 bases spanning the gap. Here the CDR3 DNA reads TGTGCCAGCAGTGAATCGGACAATGAGCAGTTCTTC. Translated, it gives CASSESDNEQFF.

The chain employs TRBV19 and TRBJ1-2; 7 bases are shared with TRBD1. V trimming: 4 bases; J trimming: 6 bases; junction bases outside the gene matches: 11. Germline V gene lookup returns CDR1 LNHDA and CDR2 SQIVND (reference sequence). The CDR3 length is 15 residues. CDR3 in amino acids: CASSTTGFPSHGYTF. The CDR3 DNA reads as TGTGCCAGTAGTACGACAGGGTTCCCTTCCCATGGCTACACCTTC.

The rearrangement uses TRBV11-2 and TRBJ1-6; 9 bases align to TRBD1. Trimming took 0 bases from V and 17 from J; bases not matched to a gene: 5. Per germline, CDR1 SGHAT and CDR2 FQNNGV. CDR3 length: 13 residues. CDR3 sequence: CASSLDQWDRVHF. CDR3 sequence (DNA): TGTGCCAGCAGCTTAGATCAATGGGACAGGGTCCACTTT.

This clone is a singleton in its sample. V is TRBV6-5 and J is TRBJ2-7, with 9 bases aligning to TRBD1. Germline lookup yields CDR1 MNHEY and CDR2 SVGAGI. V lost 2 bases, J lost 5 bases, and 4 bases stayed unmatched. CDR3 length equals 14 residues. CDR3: CASSYGTGTHEQYF. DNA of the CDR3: TGTGCCAGCAGTTACGGGACAGGGACCCACGAGCAGTACTTC.

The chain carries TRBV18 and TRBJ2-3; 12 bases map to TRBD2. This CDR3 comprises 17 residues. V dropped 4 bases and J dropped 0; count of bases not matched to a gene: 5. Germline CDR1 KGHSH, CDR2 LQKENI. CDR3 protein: CASSLRTSGTSTDTQYF. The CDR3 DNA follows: TGTGCCAGCTCACTCCGGACTAGCGGGACTAGCACAGATACGCAGTATTTT.

CDR3: CASSLTGRANEKLFF. The CDR3 DNA reads as TGTGCCAGCAGTTTAACAGGGCGGGCTAATGAAAAACTGTTTTTT. The V call is TRBV27, the J call TRBJ1-4; tentatively, D is TRBD1 (6 bases). The ends were cut back, 2 bases at V and 3 bases at J, with 10 bases in the middle. This CDR3 contains 15 residues. Germline values: CDR1 MNHEY, CDR2 SMNVEV (reference sequence).

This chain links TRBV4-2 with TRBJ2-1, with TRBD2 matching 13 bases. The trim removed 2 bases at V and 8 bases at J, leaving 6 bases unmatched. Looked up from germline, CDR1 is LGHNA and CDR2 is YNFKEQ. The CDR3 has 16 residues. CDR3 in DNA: TGTGCCAGCAGCCAACCGACTAGCGGGGGGCCCTATGAGCAGTTCTTC. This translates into CASSQPTSGGPYEQFF.

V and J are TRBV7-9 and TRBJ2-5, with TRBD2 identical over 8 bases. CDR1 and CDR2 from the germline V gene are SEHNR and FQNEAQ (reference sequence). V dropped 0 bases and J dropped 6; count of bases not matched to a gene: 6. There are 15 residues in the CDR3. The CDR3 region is CASSLAGLGIQTQYF. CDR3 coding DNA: TGTGCCAGCAGCTTAGCGGGACTAGGGATACAGACCCAGTACTTC.

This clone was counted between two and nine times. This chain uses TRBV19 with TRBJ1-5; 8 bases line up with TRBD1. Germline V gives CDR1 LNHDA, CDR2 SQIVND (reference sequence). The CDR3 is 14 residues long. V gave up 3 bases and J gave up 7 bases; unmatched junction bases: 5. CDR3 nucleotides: TGTGCCAGTAGTATTGGACAGGGAGTACAGCCCCAGCATTTT. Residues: CASSIGQGVQPQHF.

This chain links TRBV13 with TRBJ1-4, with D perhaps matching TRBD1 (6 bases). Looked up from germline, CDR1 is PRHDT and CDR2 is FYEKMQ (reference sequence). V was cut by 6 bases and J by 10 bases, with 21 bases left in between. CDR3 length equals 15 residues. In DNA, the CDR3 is TGTGCCAGCAGTTCAAAAGAGACAGGCCGAGGAAAACTGTTTTTT. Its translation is CASSSKETGRGKLFF.